The clone carrying this T cell receptor beta chain was counted between two and nine times. The entry originates in a study of blood T cell repertoires in COVID-19. Study overall: Acute and convalescent COVID-19 samples came from the United States, Italy and Spain. From T cells, B-cell-depleted T cells, or PBMCs came the material, which was cDNA or gDNA.

Original methodology: It was from reference gene primer amplification that nucleated cell counts were estimated. Clones were sequenced by immunoSEQ multiplex PCR, and TCRdb holds only the in-frame ones, with some missing. V, J and clone size were drawn from that table, and D and trimming were deduced from the DNA. The sample consists of 150,000 to 200,000 clones, roughly 87% of them appearing once. Participants were aged roughly 18 to 90 years, lived in about two dozen US areas, and enrolled virtually. V lost 0 bases and J lost 8; bases outside the gene matches: 5. The CDR3 totals 15 residues. Per the germline V gene, CDR1 is SGHTA and CDR2 is FQGNSA.

The source material was PBMCs or T cells enriched from blood (not recorded which). This receptor was taken from a woman aged 25 to 39 who had recovered from COVID-19. The chain combines TRBV7-2 with TRBJ2-1; TRBD2 matches at 9 bases. CDR3 protein: CASSLAGREGDEQFF. The CDR3 DNA reads TGTGCCAGCAGCTTAGCCGGGCGGGAGGGCGATGAGCAGTTCTTC.